The 15 T cell receptor beta chains below come from one sample, sequenced in a study of blood T cell repertoires in COVID-19 (dated by TCRdb to the early 2020s). The method behind the library was the immunoSEQ multiplex PCR assay. This immuneACCESS table, as held by TCRdb, lists in-frame sequences with V and J called but not all clones. Of the missing ones, under half trace to an unresolved V gene in checked studies; the others have no known cause. In all, the sample holds under 150,000 clones, and about 80% of those were seen once. The biggest ten clones account for less than 4% of the sample. The specimen was peripheral blood. The receptors originated from a woman aged 55-69 years with acute or convalescent COVID-19.

This clone turned up a few times. The chain couples TRBV28 to TRBJ1-5; D unresolved. The CDR3 has 12 residues. Germline CDR1 is MDHEN and CDR2 is SYDVKM. Trimming cost V 2 bases and J 6 bases, with 5 bases left between them. The CDR3 region has the DNA TGTGCCAGCAGTTTAGAGGTTCAGCCCCAGCATTTT. Protein: CASSLEVQPQHF.

The chain joins TRBV5-1 to TRBJ2-1; D is possibly TRBD2 (6 bases). The germline gives CDR1 SGHRS, CDR2 YFSETQ. V was cut by 6 bases and J by 9 bases, with 13 bases left in between. The length of the CDR3 is 12 residues. The CDR3 protein is CASNREEVEQFF. CDR3 nucleotides: TGCGCCAGCAATAGGGAGGAGGTTGAGCAGTTCTTC.

This clone has only one observation. This chain joins TRBV7-6 and TRBJ2-2, with D perhaps matching TRBD2 (5 bases). The V end lost 5 bases, the J end lost 5 bases, and 18 bases lay between the germline ends. Germline V gives CDR1 SGHVS, CDR2 FNYEAQ. The CDR3 length is 16 residues. The CDR3 region is CASSINTVRGTGELFF. The CDR3 region has the DNA TGTGCCAGCAGCATAAATACAGTCCGGGGAACCGGGGAGCTGTTTTTT.

The chain links TRBV19 to TRBJ2-3; 7 nucleotides agree with TRBD2. This CDR3 contains 15 residues. Germline-derived CDR1 and CDR2 are LNHDA and SQIVND (reference sequence). Germline trimming cut 6 bases from V and 4 bases from J; bases unmatched to any gene: 10. The CDR3 DNA sequence: TGTGCCAGTAGGCCGGTTGGCGGGAGATCAGATACGCAGTATTTT. This codes for CASRPVGGRSDTQYF.

The chain joins TRBV6-2 or TRBV6-3 to TRBJ2-7; D may be TRBD1 (6 bases). From germline, CDR1 is MNHEY and CDR2 SVGEGT. The CDR3 length is 17 residues. Between the trimmed V and J ends, which lost 3 bases and 1 base, there was a span of 19 bases. CDR3 DNA sequence: TGTGCCAGCAGTTATCAAACCTCTGGGGGCTTGTCCTACGAGCAGTACTTC. It is translated as CASSYQTSGGLSYEQYF.

The rearrangement uses TRBV19 and TRBJ2-1, with 8 bases fitting TRBD1. The CDR3 runs 15 residues. V shed 3 bases and J 2 bases; nucleotides not matched to a gene: 3. From germline, CDR1 is LNHDA and CDR2 SQIVND (reference sequence). The CDR3 nucleotides read TGTGCCAGTAGTATCCGACAGGGGACCTACAATGAGCAGTTCTTC. It encodes CASSIRQGTYNEQFF.

The V and J genes are TRBV6-6 and TRBJ1-6; 9 positions match TRBD1. V trimming: 7 bases; J trimming: 7 bases; junction bases outside the gene matches: 8. Germline CDR1 reads MNHNY; CDR2 reads SVGAGI (reference sequence). This CDR3 has 15 amino acids. The CDR3 region is CASNNRGRLNSPLHF. CDR3 DNA sequence: TGTGCCAGCAACAACAGGGGGCGCTTAAATTCACCCCTCCACTTT.

The chain combines TRBV4-1 with TRBJ2-1, with 7 bases fitting TRBD2. This CDR3 contains 15 residues. J gave up 6 bases and V 1 base, and 6 bases lay outside the gene matches. Germline lookup yields CDR1 MGHRA and CDR2 YSYEKL. CDR3 sequence: CASSQGAGPINEQFF. The CDR3 DNA follows: TGCGCCAGCAGCCAAGGAGCGGGACCCATCAATGAGCAGTTCTTC.

The chain joins TRBV27 to TRBJ1-1; 7 bases match TRBD1. CDR1 is MNHEY and CDR2 is SMNVEV in the germline V gene (reference sequence). The junction had 2 bases not matched to a gene; V was cut back by 6 bases and J by 1 base. The CDR3 is 13 residues long. CDR3 sequence reads: CASSWDRNTEAFF. CDR3 nucleotide sequence: TGTGCCAGCAGCTGGGACAGGAACACTGAAGCTTTCTTT.

This sequence joins TRBV6-1 and TRBJ1-1; D remains unclear. Trimming pared 2 bases from V and 5 bases from J, leaving 12 bases between. CDR3 length: 14 amino acids. Germline loops: CDR1 MNHNS, CDR2 SASEGT. The CDR3 here is CASSEWQGRTEAFF. CDR3 nucleotides: TGTGCCAGCAGTGAATGGCAAGGGAGGACTGAAGCTTTCTTT.

The V call is TRBV5-5, the J call TRBJ1-4; D uncertain. The length of the CDR3 is 14 residues. Per the germline V gene, CDR1 is SGHKS and CDR2 is YYEKEE (reference sequence). Trimming left V 2 bases short and J 2 bases short, with 7 bases between. CDR3 residues: CASSFLATNEKLFF. The DNA for the CDR3 is TGTGCCAGCAGCTTCTTAGCGACTAATGAAAAACTGTTTTTT. The full variable domain, rest sourced from reference TRBV5-5 and TRBJ1-4, is DAGVTQSPTHLIKTRGQQVTLRCSPISGHKSVSWYQQVLGQGPQFIFQYYEKEERGRGNFPDRFSARQFPNYSSELNVNALLLGDSALYLCASSFLATNEKLFFGSGTQLSVL.

V and J are TRBV19 and TRBJ2-3, with 9 bases aligning to TRBD1. CDR3 length: 13 amino acids. Per germline, CDR1 LNHDA and CDR2 SQIVND (reference sequence). Trimming cost V 8 bases and J 3 bases; bases outside gene matches: 3. The CDR3 spells CASGDRVTDTQYF. In DNA, the CDR3 is TGTGCCAGTGGGGACAGGGTGACAGATACGCAGTATTTT.

In DNA, the CDR3 is TGTGCCAGCAGCCCCCGGACAGGGCGCCAAGAGACCCAGTACTTC. Protein product: CASSPRTGRQETQYF. The chain is built from TRBV28 and TRBJ2-5; the match to TRBD1 covers 8 bases. V lost 6 bases, J lost 1 base, and 7 bases stayed unmatched. Germline V gene data show CDR1 as MDHEN and CDR2 as SYDVKM. CDR3 length: 15 residues.

The chain is built from TRBV9 and TRBJ1-5; the D is unclear. Germline CDR1 is SGDLS and CDR2 is YYNGEE. The CDR3 runs to 14 residues. Deletions cut 0 bases from V and 3 bases from J, with 7 bases between. The CDR3, as DNA: TGTGCCAGCAGCGTAGGCGGATTCAATCAGCCCCAGCATTTT. It specifies CASSVGGFNQPQHF. Combining the CDR3 with reference TRBV9 and TRBJ1-5 gives the whole variable domain DSGVTQTPKHLITATGQRVTLRCSPRSGDLSVYWYQQSLDQGLQFLIQYYNGEERAKGNILERFSAQQFPDLHSELNLSSLELGDSALYFCASSVGGFNQPQHFGDGTRLSIL.

This clone has only one observation. The chain links TRBV24-1 to TRBJ2-3, with 7 bases fitting TRBD1. V was pared by 4 bases and J by 4 bases, with 10 bases of the junction left unmatched. From germline, CDR1 is KGHDR and CDR2 SFDVKD. The CDR3 extends over 16 amino acids. CDR3 sequence: CATSDPYRGGSDTQYF. The CDR3 DNA reads as TGTGCCACCAGTGACCCTTACAGGGGCGGGTCAGATACGCAGTATTTT.